A single sample is the source of the 19 T cell receptor beta chains below, sequenced in a study of identical twins. TCRdb fed the 5' RACE reads into MiXCR, producing one record per CDR3 protein. This table has 650,000 to 800,000 distinct CDR3 sequences, over 8.5% appearing once. These data also featured in a second study, about yellow fever vaccine responses in identical twins.

Sequencing was carried out using PBMCs. The receptors shown here come from a woman aged 18-29 years in good health.

The table lists this clonotype with many counts. The chain is built from TRBV20-1 and TRBJ2-1, with D possibly matching TRBD1 (5 bases). CDR3 length equals 15 residues. V was shortened by 3 bases and J by 1 base, with 13 bases between the two germline ends. CDR1 and CDR2 (germline): DFQATT, SNEGSKA (reference sequence). The CDR3 DNA follows: TGCAGTGCTAGGTCACAGGAGAGGTCCTACAATGAGCAGTTCTTC. Residues: CSARSQERSYNEQFF.

This clonotype has a handful of counts. The V and J genes are TRBV29-1 and TRBJ2-7, with 7 bases fitting TRBD2. CDR1 and CDR2 (germline): SQVTM, ANQGSEA. Trimming removed 4 bases from V and 6 bases from J; junction bases left unmatched: 9. This CDR3 has 13 residues. The CDR3 loop reads CSVAGLGGTEQYF. CDR3 bases: TGCAGCGTTGCTGGACTAGGAGGAACCGAGCAGTACTTC.

This clonotype was seen a handful of times. The chain employs TRBV5-1 and TRBJ1-1, with a weak D call TRBD1 (5 bases). This CDR3 is 14 amino acids long. Trimming pared 1 base from V and 1 base from J, leaving 8 bases between. CDR1 and CDR2 (germline): SGHRS, YFSETQ. The CDR3 here is CASSLLTENTEAFF. As DNA, the CDR3 is TGCGCCAGCAGCTTGTTGACAGAGAACACTGAAGCTTTCTTT.

In its sample, this clonotype was seen many times. The CDR3 region is CASRTGYSNQPQHF. The DNA of the CDR3 is TGTGCCAGCAGGACGGGTTATAGCAATCAGCCCCAGCATTTT. V gene TRBV12-3 or TRBV12-4 combines with J gene TRBJ1-5, with D uncertain. The CDR3 length is 14 residues. V was clipped by 6 bases and J by 0 bases, with 9 bases between them.

This clonotype was seen repeatedly, ten times or more. V gene TRBV4-2 combines with J gene TRBJ2-1; the D gene is possibly TRBD2 (6 bases). The CDR3 is 15 amino acids. The germline V and J ends were trimmed by 5 bases and 8 bases, with 19 bases remaining between them. Germline CDR1 LGHNA, CDR2 YNFKEQ. The CDR3: CASSESRGGVDEQFF. The CDR3 DNA reads TGTGCCAGCAGCGAGTCGCGGGGTGGAGTTGATGAGCAGTTCTTC.

The rearrangement joins TRBV28 to TRBJ1-5; tentative D call: TRBD1 (5 bases). CDR1 MDHEN and CDR2 SYDVKM come from the germline V gene. The CDR3 length is 14 residues. V dropped 5 bases and J dropped 7 bases, with 15 bases sitting between them. The CDR3 sequence is CASSLSGRGQPQHF. In DNA, the CDR3 is TGTGCCAGCAGTCTATCGGGAAGGGGCCAGCCCCAGCATTTT.

This clonotype was recorded at least ten times. The chain joins TRBV6-2 or TRBV6-3 to TRBJ1-3, with unresolved D. V lost 2 bases and J 0 bases, leaving 11 bases between the germline ends. Germline CDR1 is MNHEY and CDR2 is SVGEGT. The CDR3 covers 16 residues. CDR3 sequence (DNA): TGTGCCAGCAGTTACCGGCGGACCGGCTCTGGAAACACCATATATTTT. Amino acid sequence: CASSYRRTGSGNTIYF.

The table lists this clonotype with many counts. The chain uses TRBV12-3 or TRBV12-4 and TRBJ1-5; D is perhaps TRBD1 (6 bases). Trimming took 4 bases from V and 4 from J, leaving 14 bases between them. The CDR3 loop spans 15 amino acids. CDR3 amino acids: CASSWRGLGNQPQHF. The CDR3 DNA is TGTGCCAGCAGTTGGAGGGGGTTGGGGAATCAGCCCCAGCATTTT.

In this sample, this clonotype turned up a few times. The rearrangement uses TRBV29-1 and TRBJ1-1, with 8 positions matching TRBD1. V trimming: 5 bases; J trimming: 6 bases; junction bases outside the gene matches: 17. The germline gives CDR1 SQVTM, CDR2 ANQGSEA. This CDR3 region has 16 residues. CDR3 bases: TGCAGCGTTCTAGGGCCCCGGGACAGGAGTAACTCTGAAGCTTTCTTT. Translated: CSVLGPRDRSNSEAFF.

This chain connects TRBV10-3 to TRBJ2-7; D call uncertain. V dropped 3 bases and J dropped 7 bases, with 10 bases sitting between them. CDR3 length: 12 residues. CDR1 and CDR2 (germline): ENHRY, SYGVKD. The CDR3 region is CAISEFLGEQYF. In nucleotides, the CDR3 is TGTGCCATCAGTGAATTTCTGGGGGAGCAGTACTTC.

The chain couples TRBV4-3 to TRBJ1-5; tentatively, D is TRBD1 (5 bases). CDR3 length: 15 residues. Per the germline V gene, CDR1 is LGHNA and CDR2 is YSLEER. The V end was cut by 8 bases, the J end by 2 bases, with 16 bases between. As DNA, the CDR3 is TGCGCCAGCCAAAGGGACTTAGGGGGCAATCAGCCCCAGCATTTT. This encodes CASQRDLGGNQPQHF.

There are many counts of this clonotype. V is TRBV6-1 and J is TRBJ2-2, with TRBD2 matching 10 bases. Germline CDR1 and CDR2: MNHNS and SASEGT. This CDR3 is built from 16 residues. The junction had 10 bases not matched to a gene; V was cut back by 6 bases and J by 6 bases. CDR3 DNA sequence: TGTGCCAGCAGGGGACTAGCGTCAACGCGGGCCGGGGAGCTGTTTTTT. Encoded protein: CASRGLASTRAGELFF.

This clonotype has a handful of counts. The rearrangement links TRBV2 to TRBJ2-2, with 7 positions matching TRBD1. This CDR3 is built from 13 residues. Germline trimming cut 3 bases from V and 6 bases from J; bases unmatched to any gene: 1. Germline-derived CDR1 and CDR2 are SNHLY and FYNNEI. The CDR3 coding sequence is TGTGCCAGCAGTGACCAGGGGGCCGGGGAGCTGTTTTTT. Protein: CASSDQGAGELFF. Full variable domain (outside the CDR3, taken from reference TRBV2 and TRBJ2-2): EPEVTQTPSHQVTQMGQEVILRCVPISNHLYFYWYRQILGQKVEFLVSFYNNEISEKSEIFDDQFSVERPDGSNFTLKIRSTKLEDSAMYFCASSDQGAGELFFGEGSRLTVL.

This clonotype occurred once. A read error may be the cause here, since a much bigger clone is one base away. The V gene is TRBV5-1, the J gene TRBJ1-1, with a tentative D call TRBD1 (6 bases). Germline CDR1 is SGHRS and CDR2 is YFSETQ. Deletions cut 10 bases from V and 1 base from J, with 11 bases between. There are 12 residues in the CDR3. CDR3 loop: CACRQENTEAFF. The DNA of the CDR3 is TGCGCCTGCCGACAGGAGAACACTGAAGCTTTCTTT.

This clonotype was detected a few times. The chain uses TRBV7-6 and TRBJ2-3; D possibly corresponds to TRBD1 (5 bases). Trimming took 5 bases from V and 2 from J, leaving 17 bases between them. The CDR3 sequence is 16 residues long. From germline, CDR1 is SGHVS and CDR2 FNYEAQ. CDR3 residues: CASSQQGVLDTDTQYF. The DNA of the CDR3 is TGTGCCAGCAGCCAGCAAGGGGTTCTCGACACAGATACGCAGTATTTT.

The V call is TRBV19, the J call TRBJ2-4; TRBD1 might be the D (6 bases). CDR1 and CDR2 from the germline V gene are LNHDA and SQIVND (reference sequence). The CDR3 covers 15 residues. The germline V and J ends were trimmed by 4 bases and 6 bases, with 16 bases remaining between them. CDR3 nucleotides: TGTGCCAGTAGTAGACGGGACAAGGGGACAAACATTCAGTACTTC. Translating gives CASSRRDKGTNIQYF.

CDR3 coding DNA: TGTGCCAGCTCACCACTTGTGACAGGGGAGTCTTATGAGCAGTACTTC. It codes for CASSPLVTGESYEQYF. The rearrangement uses TRBV18 and TRBJ2-7; 8 positions match TRBD1. The CDR3 contains 16 residues. The trim removed 1 base at V and 7 bases at J, leaving 12 bases unmatched. The V gene's germline CDR1 is KGHSH and CDR2 LQKENI.

This clonotype has only a few counts. CDR3: CASTDGYNSPLHF. In nucleotides, the CDR3 is TGTGCCAGCACGGACGGTTATAATTCACCCCTCCACTTT. V and J are TRBV3-1 and TRBJ1-6; D is unclear. Germline V gives CDR1 LGHDT, CDR2 YNNKEL (reference sequence). This CDR3 is built from 13 residues. V shed 7 bases and J shed 4 bases, with 8 bases lying between them.

The CDR3 reads CASSLARLLAGVDNEQFF. The CDR3 DNA reads as TGTGCCAGCAGCTTAGCGAGGTTACTAGCGGGAGTGGACAATGAGCAGTTCTTC. The chain joins TRBV7-2 to TRBJ2-1; 11 bases line up with TRBD2. The CDR3 is made up of 18 amino acids. V gave up 0 bases and J gave up 5 bases; unmatched junction bases: 9. Germline V lookup: CDR1 SGHTA, CDR2 FQGNSA.